The T cell receptor (beta chain) under discussion was sequenced for a study of T-cell memory formation after mild COVID-19. General study findings and limits: Contracting CD8+ clones were enriched in EMRA, CD4+ mainly in CM and EM. Among clones contracting day 15 to 85, CD4/CD8 was balanced, whereas later expanders leaned CD4+.

This CDR3 is 16 amino acids long. CDR1 is SGHVS, CDR2 FNYEAQ, per germline. With V trimmed by 2 bases and J by 5 bases, 7 bases remained unmatched. MiXCR, run by TCRdb on the 5' RACE reads, gives a single entry per CDR3 protein. The table records some 43,000 distinct CDR3 sequences, about 6.1% of them present only once. A note on this clonotype: No antigen is known for it.

The clonotype comes from an adult who had mild COVID-19 (a few samples of this study predate the infection). Cell type and time point are not known. The genes are TRBV7-6 and TRBJ1-5, with 9 bases matching TRBD1. The sequenced sample was PBMCs or a T cell subset sorted from them (not recorded which). CDR3: CASSLSPRTGDQPQHF. CDR3 coding DNA: TGTGCCAGCAGCTTAAGTCCCCGGACAGGGGATCAGCCCCAGCATTTT.